The 20 T cell receptor beta chains below come from one sample, sequenced in a study of shared clonotypes between healthy human individuals. The method was immunoSEQ multiplex PCR; TCRdb's version includes in-frame clones alone and lacks a portion of them. This sample carries more than 550,000 clones, 80% to 95% of them seen once, and the ten largest clones take about a third. The sample was memory CD8+ T cells from PBMCs. Documented subset: CD45RO+ cells pooled with CCR7-negative TemRA cells. The origin of the receptors is a man younger than 30 in good health. Some clones in this sample may be carry-over from other donors' samples.

Details on this clone: Other DNA sequences in the same sample also yield this CDR3. This chain joins TRBV27 and TRBJ2-7; perhaps TRBD1 as D (5 bases). The V gene's germline CDR1 is MNHEY and CDR2 SMNVEV (reference sequence). The CDR3 length is 15 residues. Deletions cut 3 bases from V and 0 bases from J, with 12 bases between. CDR3 region: CASSLGRDSSYEQYF. CDR3 in DNA: TGTGCCAGCAGTTTGGGGCGAGACAGCTCCTACGAGCAGTACTTC.

The chain carries TRBV5-5 and TRBJ2-7, with 7 positions matching TRBD1. Germline V gene lookup returns CDR1 SGHKS and CDR2 YYEKEE (reference sequence). The junction had 3 bases not matched to a gene; V was cut back by 0 bases and J by 3 bases. This CDR3 is 14 amino acids long. CDR3 nucleotide sequence: TGTGCCAGCAGCTTGGGACAGGGTCTCTACGAGCAGTACTTC. Translation: CASSLGQGLYEQYF.

The V call is TRBV4-2, the J call TRBJ1-2; TRBD1 agrees at 7 bases. The CDR3 runs to 19 residues. V dropped 4 bases and J dropped 7; count of bases not matched to a gene: 24. From germline, CDR1 is LGHNA and CDR2 YNFKEQ. CDR3 sequence: CASSLIKMGGVDREAGYTF. The DNA of the CDR3 is TGTGCCAGCAGCCTAATTAAGATGGGGGGTGTCGACAGGGAAGCTGGCTACACCTTC.

This chain joins TRBV7-9 and TRBJ2-1; D is unclear. V was cut by 2 bases and J by 7 bases, with 6 bases left in between. Germline loops: CDR1 SEHNR, CDR2 FQNEAQ (reference sequence). The CDR3 sequence is 12 residues long. The CDR3 region has the DNA TGTGCCAGCAGCTTAAGTTGGAATGAGCAGTTCTTC. Translation: CASSLSWNEQFF.

V is TRBV2 and J is TRBJ1-5; no reliable D call. The V and J ends lost 5 bases and 0 bases respectively, with 11 bases between them. The CDR3 is 15 residues long. CDR1 and CDR2 from the germline V gene are SNHLY and FYNNEI. The CDR3 region has the DNA TGTGCCAGCAGTTTCCGGGGTTATAGCAATCAGCCCCAGCATTTT. This encodes CASSFRGYSNQPQHF.

This chain links TRBV13 with TRBJ1-1; tentative D call: TRBD1 (5 bases). V lost 5 bases and J lost 5, with 12 bases in between. CDR1 is PRHDT, CDR2 FYEKMQ, per germline (reference sequence). The CDR3 is 13 amino acids. The CDR3 reads CASSLRRATEAFF. The CDR3 bases are TGTGCCAGCAGCCTACGCAGGGCAACTGAAGCTTTCTTT.

This clone was counted a single time. V is TRBV27 and J is TRBJ1-2; D is perhaps TRBD1 (6 bases). The CDR3 has 15 residues. Germline CDR1 and CDR2: MNHEY and SMNVEV (reference sequence). Between the trimmed V and J ends, which lost 5 bases and 4 bases, there was a span of 17 bases. CDR3 coding DNA: TGTGCCAGCAGTCCCCTAAGGGGGTTGAGCTATGGCTACACCTTC. This gives the protein CASSPLRGLSYGYTF.

The chain recombines TRBV27 with TRBJ1-1; TRBD1 agrees at 7 bases. V was clipped by 8 bases and J by 0 bases; unmatched bases: 9. Germline V lookup: CDR1 MNHEY, CDR2 SMNVEV (reference sequence). This CDR3 is built from 15 residues. The CDR3 sequence: CASQPPDRVNTEAFF. The CDR3 nucleotides read TGTGCCAGCCAACCGCCCGACAGGGTGAACACTGAAGCTTTCTTT.

This rearrangement joins TRBV9 to TRBJ1-3; no clear D. V gave up 3 bases and J gave up 0 bases, with 1 base separating them. The germline V gene encodes CDR1 SGDLS and CDR2 YYNGEE. The CDR3 is 12 amino acids. The DNA for the CDR3 is TGTGCCAGCAGCGACTCTGGAAACACCATATATTTT. It encodes CASSDSGNTIYF.

The chain links TRBV7-9 to TRBJ2-7; 7 bases align to TRBD1. The trim removed 5 bases at V and 2 bases at J, leaving 6 bases unmatched. The CDR3 is 14 amino acids. Germline values: CDR1 SEHNR, CDR2 FQNEAQ (reference sequence). The CDR3 coding sequence is TGTGCCAGCAGCCCACGACAGGGTCCCTACGAGCAGTACTTC. This gives the protein CASSPRQGPYEQYF. Combining the CDR3 with reference TRBV7-9 and TRBJ2-7 gives the whole variable domain DTGVSQNPRHKITKRGQNVTFRCDPISEHNRLYWYRQTLGQGPEFLTYFQNEAQLEKSRLLSDRFSAERPKGSFSTLEIQRTEQGDSAMYLCASSPRQGPYEQYFGPGTRLTVT.

This rearrangement joins TRBV4-3 to TRBJ2-4, with D perhaps TRBD2 (5 bases). The V gene lost 0 bases and the J gene lost 2 bases, with 14 bases spanning the gap. CDR3 length: 17 amino acids. CDR1 and CDR2 (germline): LGHNA, YSLEER. In DNA form, the CDR3 reads TGCGCCAGCAGCCAAGACGCAGGCGGCGGGTCCAAAAACATTCAGTACTTC. Amino acid sequence: CASSQDAGGGSKNIQYF.

The genes are TRBV7-3 and TRBJ2-7; 9 nucleotides agree with TRBD2. The CDR3 totals 15 residues. The germline V gene encodes CDR1 SGHTA and CDR2 FQGTGA. With 3 bases clipped from V and 2 bases from J, the junction kept 5 bases outside the gene matches. CDR3 in DNA: TGTGCCAGCAGCTTTAGCGGGAGAACCACCTACGAGCAGTACTTC. Its protein product is CASSFSGRTTYEQYF.

The chain combines TRBV4-2 with TRBJ2-1; 10 bases are a match to TRBD2. In germline, CDR1 is LGHNA, CDR2 YNFKEQ. The CDR3 is made up of 15 amino acids. Unmatched junction bases numbered 9, after V lost 1 base and J lost 12 bases. Here the CDR3 reads CASSQALAGSVGQFF. The CDR3 DNA follows: TGTGCCAGCAGCCAAGCACTAGCGGGGTCCGTAGGGCAGTTCTTC.

On this clone: Other DNA sequences in the sample encode the same CDR3. V gene TRBV9 combines with J gene TRBJ2-7; 11 bases match TRBD1. After removal of 4 bases from V and 4 bases from J, the junction contained 4 bases not matched to a gene. The CDR3 runs 14 residues. The V gene's germline CDR1 is SGDLS and CDR2 YYNGEE. Here the CDR3 reads CASSPGQGAYEQYF. CDR3 sequence (DNA): TGTGCCAGCAGCCCTGGACAGGGGGCTTACGAGCAGTACTTC.

The gene calls are TRBV9 and TRBJ2-7, with D possibly being TRBD1 (7 bases). Trimming took 3 bases from V and 5 from J, leaving 15 bases between them. Germline-derived CDR1 and CDR2 are SGDLS and YYNGEE. CDR3 length: 14 amino acids. This CDR3 is CASSGTGGADEQYF. CDR3 bases: TGTGCCAGCAGCGGGACAGGAGGGGCTGACGAGCAGTACTTC.

The chain carries TRBV19 and TRBJ2-3, with no clear D. The germline V and J ends were trimmed by 3 bases and 6 bases, with 4 bases remaining between them. The CDR3 covers 11 residues. The V gene's germline CDR1 is LNHDA and CDR2 SQIVND (reference sequence). CDR3 bases: TGTGCCAGTAGTATGGGGGATACGCAGTATTTT. It codes for CASSMGDTQYF.

The gene calls are TRBV23-1 and TRBJ2-3; 13 bases are shared with TRBD2. TRBV23-1 is annotated as an ORF whose role is uncertain. There are 17 residues in the CDR3. J lost 1 base, V lost 10 bases, and 11 bases had no gene match. This chain's CDR3 is CAKRRTSGRPGTDTQYF. DNA for the CDR3: TGCGCCAAAAGACGGACTAGCGGGAGACCGGGCACAGATACGCAGTATTTT.

The chain couples TRBV27 to TRBJ2-5; 8 nucleotides line up with TRBD1. V lost 8 bases, J lost 5 bases, and 4 bases stayed unmatched. Per the germline V gene, CDR1 is MNHEY and CDR2 is SMNVEV (reference sequence). The CDR3 has 12 residues. CDR3 sequence: CASSGQGETQYF. CDR3 DNA sequence: TGTGCCAGCTCCGGACAGGGTGAGACCCAGTACTTC.

The chain employs TRBV7-2 and TRBJ2-1, with D perhaps TRBD2 (6 bases). This CDR3 spans 16 amino acids. CDR1 and CDR2 (germline): SGHTA, FQGNSA. With 0 bases removed from V and 3 bases from J, the gap between germline ends came to 12 bases. The CDR3 nucleotides read TGTGCCAGCAGCTTAGCTGGGGGGAGAATCTACAATGAGCAGTTCTTC. It translates to CASSLAGGRIYNEQFF.

V is TRBV28 and J is TRBJ2-7; no clear D gene. Trimming stripped 1 base from V and 6 bases from J, with 10 bases between. CDR3 size: 13 residues. Germline V CDR1 and CDR2: MDHEN, SYDVKM. The CDR3 sequence: CASSLLPGVEQYF. The CDR3 DNA sequence: TGTGCCAGCAGTTTATTGCCTGGGGTCGAGCAGTACTTC. Looking up the rest from reference TRBV28 and TRBJ2-7 gives the full variable domain: DVKVTQSSRYLVKRTGEKVFLECVQDMDHENMFWYRQDPGLGLRLIYFSYDVKMKEKGDIPEGYSVSREKKERFSLILESASTNQTSMYLCASSLLPGVEQYFGPGTRLTVT.